This T cell receptor beta chain is drawn from a study of cytotoxic CD8 clonotypes in ibrutinib-treated CLL. The CDR3 consists of 15 residues. V was clipped by 7 bases and J by 0 bases; unmatched bases: 9. CDR1 is SGHTS and CDR2 is YDEGEE in the germline V gene. Notes on this clone: The antigen is unknown.

Using immunoSEQ multiplex PCR, the repertoire was profiled, and TCRdb retains in-frame clones only, with some absent. The sample has more than 10,000 clones, 81% seen once. Study results and caveats: Clonality, elevated at ibrutinib response, dropped back toward baseline at progression.

TCR beta libraries used about 2 micrograms of DNA from cryopreserved PBMCs. The chain combines TRBV5-8 with TRBJ2-7, with 8 nucleotides matching TRBD2. The TCR comes from a human donor with chronic lymphocytic leukemia. The material sequenced was PBMCs, taken at disease progression, from a patient treated with ibrutinib. The CDR3 reads CASRKPSGSSYEQYF. CDR3 nucleotides: TGTGCCAGCCGTAAGCCCAGCGGGAGCTCCTACGAGCAGTACTTC.